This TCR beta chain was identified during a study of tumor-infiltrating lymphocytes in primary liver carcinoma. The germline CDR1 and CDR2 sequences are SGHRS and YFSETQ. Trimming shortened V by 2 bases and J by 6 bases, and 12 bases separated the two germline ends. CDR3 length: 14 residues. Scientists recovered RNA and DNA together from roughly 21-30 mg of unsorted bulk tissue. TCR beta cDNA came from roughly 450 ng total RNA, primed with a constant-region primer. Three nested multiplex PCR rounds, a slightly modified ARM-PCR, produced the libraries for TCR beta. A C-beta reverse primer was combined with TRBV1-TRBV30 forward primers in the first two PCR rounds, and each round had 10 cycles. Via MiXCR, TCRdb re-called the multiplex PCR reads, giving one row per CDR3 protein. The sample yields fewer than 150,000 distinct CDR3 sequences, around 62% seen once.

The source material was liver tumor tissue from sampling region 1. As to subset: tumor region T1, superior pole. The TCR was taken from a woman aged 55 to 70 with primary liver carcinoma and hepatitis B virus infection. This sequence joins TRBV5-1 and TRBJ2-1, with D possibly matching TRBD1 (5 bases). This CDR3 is CASSFPKRGNEQFF. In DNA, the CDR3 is TGCGCCAGCAGCTTCCCTAAAAGGGGCAATGAGCAGTTCTTC.